These 10 T cell receptor beta chains share one sample of origin, sequenced in a study of blood T cell repertoires in COVID-19 (dated by TCRdb to about 2020). Library preparation employed the immunoSEQ multiplex PCR assay. TCRdb's version of the immuneACCESS table is confined to in-frame rearrangements and falls short of the full clone set. An unresolved V gene accounts for under half of the shortfall where checked; the remainder is of unknown origin. In all, the sample holds approximately 220,000 clones, and 84% of those were seen once. The ten largest clones add up to about 2.3% of the sample. The sample comprised peripheral blood. All receptors derive from a woman aged 55-70 years with acute or convalescent COVID-19.

The chain uses TRBV30 and TRBJ2-3, with TRBD2 identical over 10 bases. Germline V CDR1 and CDR2: GTSNPN, SVGIG (reference sequence). The junction had 4 bases not matched to a gene; V was cut back by 0 bases and J by 4 bases. This CDR3 region has 15 residues. CDR3 in DNA: TGTGCCTGGAGTGTACCCAGCGGGAGGGCAGATACGCAGTATTTT. Translated: CAWSVPSGRADTQYF.

Only one count was recorded for this clone. The gene calls are TRBV6-6 and TRBJ1-5, with D tentatively TRBD1 (6 bases). Germline V gene data show CDR1 as MNHNY and CDR2 as SVGAGI (reference sequence). This CDR3 comprises 13 residues. Trimming stripped 7 bases from V and 5 bases from J, with 12 bases between. The CDR3 protein is CASKQGGDQPQHF. In DNA, the CDR3 is TGTGCCAGCAAACAGGGAGGGGATCAGCCCCAGCATTTT.

This clone was detected only a few times. The chain combines TRBV29-1 with TRBJ1-1; 8 nucleotides line up with TRBD1. The CDR3 contains 14 residues. The V segment lost 7 bases and the J segment 1 base; nucleotides outside the gene matches: 8. Germline-derived CDR1 and CDR2 are SQVTM and ANQGSEA. The CDR3 nucleotides read TGCAGCGGACGGGACAGGTGGAGGAACACTGAAGCTTTCTTT. Protein sequence: CSGRDRWRNTEAFF.

The chain employs TRBV2 and TRBJ1-5; maybe TRBD1 (5 bases). Germline V lookup: CDR1 SNHLY, CDR2 FYNNEI. This CDR3 is built from 14 residues. Deletions cut 7 bases from V and 4 bases from J, with 14 bases between. The CDR3 bases are TGTGCCAGCACCAAGGGACTTGGGAATCAGCCCCAGCATTTT. Amino acids: CASTKGLGNQPQHF.

V usage is TRBV12-3 or TRBV12-4 and J usage is TRBJ1-5, with a tentative D call TRBD1 (5 bases). The CDR3 spans 12 residues. The V end lost 3 bases, the J end lost 6 bases, and 6 bases lay between the germline ends. The CDR3 DNA sequence: TGTGCCAGCAGTTTTAGGGGTCAGCCCCAGCATTTT. It specifies CASSFRGQPQHF.

The V call is TRBV18, the J call TRBJ1-6; TRBD1 agrees at 9 bases. The germline CDR1 and CDR2 sequences are KGHSH and LQKENI. Losses at the gene ends were 5 bases for V and 4 bases for J; bases not matched to a gene: 12. This CDR3 spans 18 amino acids. The CDR3: CASSRGGIGQGYNSPLHF. Here the CDR3 DNA reads TGTGCCAGCTCAAGAGGCGGTATTGGACAGGGGTATAATTCACCCCTCCACTTT.

The chain links TRBV7-3 to TRBJ2-3; D may be TRBD2 (7 bases). Germline values: CDR1 SGHTA, CDR2 FQGTGA. V lost 5 bases and J lost 3, with 15 bases in between. The CDR3 has 15 residues. The CDR3 coding sequence is TGTGCCAGCAGCATCAACGGGGGGCCGACAGATACGCAGTATTTT. It yields the protein CASSINGGPTDTQYF.

The V call is TRBV11-2, the J call TRBJ2-1, with D tentatively TRBD1 (5 bases). This CDR3 comprises 13 residues. The germline V and J ends were trimmed by 4 bases and 12 bases, with 16 bases remaining between them. Germline CDR1 SGHAT, CDR2 FQNNGV. The CDR3 is CASSSTRRQWQFF. The CDR3 coding sequence is TGTGCCAGCAGCTCAACCCGAAGACAGTGGCAGTTCTTC.

This clone is a singleton in its sample. The sample contains more than one DNA sequence encoding this CDR3. V and J are TRBV6-5 and TRBJ1-1, with 10 bases that match TRBD1. The CDR3 covers 14 residues. The V gene end was trimmed by 5 bases and the J gene end by 8 bases; junction bases not matched to a gene: 8. Germline CDR1 and CDR2: MNHEY and SVGAGI. DNA for the CDR3: TGTGCCAGCAGTCCGCGAGGACAGGGGGTCGAAGCTTTCTTT. This sequence encodes CASSPRGQGVEAFF.

The chain employs TRBV6-2 or TRBV6-3 and TRBJ2-3; 8 bases are shared with TRBD2. This CDR3 spans 16 amino acids. The V gene's germline CDR1 is MNHEY and CDR2 SVGEGT. Losses at the gene ends were 0 bases for V and 4 bases for J; bases not matched to a gene: 6. The CDR3 DNA is TGTGCCAGCAGTTACTCCGCGGGGGGTTTCGCAGATACGCAGTATTTT. Its protein product is CASSYSAGGFADTQYF.